The sequence of this T cell receptor beta chain was determined in a study of cytomegalovirus exposure and HLA in healthy donors. Regarding the study as a whole: Accounts indicate the classifier identified cytomegalovirus status with strong specificity and sensitivity. Cytomegalovirus association was listed for approximately 150 TCR beta chains.

The approximately 120-subject validation cohort, separate from the approximately 670-subject first cohort, included the donors. The CDR3 spans 11 residues. Trimming left V 7 bases short and J 4 bases short, with 8 bases between. The germline gives CDR1 SGHRS, CDR2 YFSETQ. A remark on this clone: As yet, its antigen is unknown.

TCRdb's copy holds only in-frame clones and misses some; the assay was immunoSEQ multiplex PCR. The sample has around 190,000 clones, approximately 85% seen once; the top ten hold roughly 1.6%. The chain couples TRBV5-1 to TRBJ2-5; no firm D call. The sequenced sample was PBMCs. The clonotype originates from a woman aged 18-29 years in good health and CMV-seronegative. The CDR3 nucleotides read TGCGCCAGCCGTGAGGCAGAGACCCAGTACTTC. Its protein product is CASREAETQYF.